This T cell receptor beta chain came from a study of cytomegalovirus exposure and HLA in healthy donors. Notes on the study in general: In a later analysis, specific HLA alleles were associated with 15,000 to 20,000 TCR beta sequences at a 0.05 false discovery rate. A later analysis showed HLA-associated TCR beta chains outstripping equally common others in clonal expansion. Sequencing depth roughly uniform across donors was assumed in presence/absence analyses. In a later analysis, several top co-occurrence clusters appeared linked to parvovirus B19, influenza, CMV and Epstein-Barr virus.

V gave up 3 bases and J gave up 4 bases, with 14 bases separating them. The CDR3 runs to 14 residues. Germline V gives CDR1 SGHNT, CDR2 YYREEE (reference sequence). As for this clone: The antigen remains unidentified.

The PCR employed 60 Vbeta primers together with 13 Jbeta primers. Measured with immunoSEQ multiplex PCR; TCRdb has only the in-frame clones, and not every one. The data contain 150,000 to 200,000 clones, roughly four fifths of them seen just once; the ten biggest clones take up around 1.9%. Sequenced input: PBMCs. This receptor was identified in a woman aged 25 to 39 in good health and CMV-seropositive. This rearrangement joins TRBV5-4 to TRBJ2-7; D perhaps matches TRBD1 (7 bases). In DNA form, the CDR3 reads TGTGCCAGCAGCTCACAGGGGAGGCGATACGAGCAGTACTTC. This sequence encodes CASSSQGRRYEQYF.